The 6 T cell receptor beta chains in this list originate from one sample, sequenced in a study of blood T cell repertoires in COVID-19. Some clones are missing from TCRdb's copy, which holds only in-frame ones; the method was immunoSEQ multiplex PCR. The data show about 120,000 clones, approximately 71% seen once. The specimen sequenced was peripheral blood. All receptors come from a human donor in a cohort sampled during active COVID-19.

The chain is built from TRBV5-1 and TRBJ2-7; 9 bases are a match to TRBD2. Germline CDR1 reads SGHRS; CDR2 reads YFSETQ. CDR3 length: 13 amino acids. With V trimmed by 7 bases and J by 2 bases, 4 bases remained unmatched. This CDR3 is CASSRLAAYEQYF. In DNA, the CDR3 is TGCGCCAGCTCCCGACTAGCGGCCTACGAGCAGTACTTC. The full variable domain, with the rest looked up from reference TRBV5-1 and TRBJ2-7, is KAGVTQTPRYLIKTRGQQVTLSCSPISGHRSVSWYQQTPGQGLQFLFEYFSETQRNKGNFPGRFSGRQFSNSRSEMNVSTLELGDSALYLCASSRLAAYEQYFGPGTRLTVT.

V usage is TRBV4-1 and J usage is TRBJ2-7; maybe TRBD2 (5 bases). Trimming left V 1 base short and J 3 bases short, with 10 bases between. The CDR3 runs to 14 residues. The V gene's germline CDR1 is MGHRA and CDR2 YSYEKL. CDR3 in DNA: TGCGCCAGCAGCCAAGGGAGGCAGAGCTACGAGCAGTACTTC. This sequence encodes CASSQGRQSYEQYF.

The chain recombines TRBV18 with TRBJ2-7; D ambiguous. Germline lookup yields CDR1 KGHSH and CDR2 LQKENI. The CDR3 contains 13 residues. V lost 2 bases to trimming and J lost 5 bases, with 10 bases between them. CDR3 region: CASSPTTNHEQYF. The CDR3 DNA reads TGTGCCAGCTCACCAACGACAAACCACGAGCAGTACTTC.

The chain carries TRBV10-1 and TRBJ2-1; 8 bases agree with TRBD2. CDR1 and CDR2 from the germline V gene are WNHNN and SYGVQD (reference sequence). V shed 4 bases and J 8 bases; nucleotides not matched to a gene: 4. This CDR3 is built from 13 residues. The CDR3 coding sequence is TGCGCCAGCAGTGGACTAGCGAGGGATGAGCAGTTCTTC. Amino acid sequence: CASSGLARDEQFF.

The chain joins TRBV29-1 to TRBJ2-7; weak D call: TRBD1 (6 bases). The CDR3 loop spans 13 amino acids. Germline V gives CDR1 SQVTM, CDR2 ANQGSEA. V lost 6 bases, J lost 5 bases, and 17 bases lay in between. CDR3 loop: CSVDTTGSDEQYF. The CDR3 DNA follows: TGCAGCGTCGACACTACAGGGTCCGACGAGCAGTACTTC.

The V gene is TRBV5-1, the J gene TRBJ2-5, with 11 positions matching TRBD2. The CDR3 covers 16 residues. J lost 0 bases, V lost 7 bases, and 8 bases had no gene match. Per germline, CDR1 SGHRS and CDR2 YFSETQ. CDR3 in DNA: TGCGCCAGCTCCCGTCCGACTAGCGGGGACCAAGAGACCCAGTACTTC. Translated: CASSRPTSGDQETQYF.